Listed here is a single T cell receptor beta chain. Its antigen is not identified. These data originate in a study of graft-versus-host responses after intestinal transplantation. Across the study: Recipients underwent multivisceral, liver-intestinal, or isolated intestinal transplants. Each patient got anti-thymocyte globulin induction, then tacrolimus and steroids for around three years. Study-wide points: Detection of GvH clones occurred in recipient marrow, and some had their first appearance in ileum or blood. Within the allografts of patients who had graft-donor T cell macrochimerism, graft-versus-host to host-versus-graft clonal ratios were high.

Generated by immunoSEQ multiplex PCR, the TCRdb table keeps only in-frame clones and is missing some. The sample has approximately 90,000 clones; 80% to 95% are singletons. Germline V gene data show CDR1 as PRHDT and CDR2 as FYEKMQ (reference sequence). V lost 5 bases and J 3 bases, leaving 14 bases between the germline ends. CDR3 length: 15 residues. The V and J genes are TRBV13 and TRBJ2-1; TRBD2 is a possible D gene (5 bases). The TCR sequence derives from a human donor who was the organ donor for an intestinal transplant. This specimen was unstimulated CD8+ T cells sorted from spleen or lymph node cells, taken before transplant. In DNA form, the CDR3 reads TGTGCCAGCAGCCCCCCACGAGGGAACTACAATGAGCAGTTCTTC. This translates into CASSPPRGNYNEQFF. Looking up the rest from reference TRBV13 and TRBJ2-1 gives the full variable domain: AAGVIQSPRHLIKEKRETATLKCYPIPRHDTVYWYQQGPGQDPQFLISFYEKMQSDKGSIPDRFSAQQFSDYHSELNMSSLELGDSALYFCASSPPRGNYNEQFFGPGTRLTVL.